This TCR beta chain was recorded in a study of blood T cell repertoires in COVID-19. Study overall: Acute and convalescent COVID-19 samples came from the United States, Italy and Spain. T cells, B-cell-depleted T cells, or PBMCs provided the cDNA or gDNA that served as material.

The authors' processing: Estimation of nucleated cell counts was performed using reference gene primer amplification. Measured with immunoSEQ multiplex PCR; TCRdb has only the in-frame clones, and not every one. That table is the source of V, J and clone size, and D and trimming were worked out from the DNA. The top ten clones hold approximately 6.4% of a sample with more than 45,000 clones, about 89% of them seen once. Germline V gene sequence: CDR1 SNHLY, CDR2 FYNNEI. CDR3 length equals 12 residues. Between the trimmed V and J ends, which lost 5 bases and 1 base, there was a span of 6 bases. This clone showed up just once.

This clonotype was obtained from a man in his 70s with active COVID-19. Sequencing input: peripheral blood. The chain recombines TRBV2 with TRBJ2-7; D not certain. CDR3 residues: CASSRLSYEQYF. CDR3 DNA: TGTGCCAGCAGTCGACTTTCCTACGAGCAGTACTTC.